This is a list of T cell receptor beta chains from one sample in a study of human T cells and chemical hapten exposure. TCRdb re-derived calls from the RACE reads in MiXCR, one entry per CDR3 protein. Counted here are about 80,000 distinct CDR3 sequences, roughly 10% occurring once; the ten biggest clones make up roughly 2.3%. Specimen: whole blood, collected in connection with sensitization to the hapten diphenylcyclopropenone (DPC). These receptors were taken from a woman aged 25 to 39 with alopecia areata. Some clones in this sample may be carry-over from other donors' samples. Both conserved end residues are part of each CDR3. A D gene is named only where the DNA matches it firmly. Rows give clone size only sometimes, using once, few, many, or a class for an expanded clone.

cdr3_aa	cdr3_nt	d_call	j_call	clone_size	v_call
CASSRMIGKETQYF	TGTGCCAGCAGCCGCATGATCGGGAAAGAGACCCAGTACTTC	-	TRBJ2-5	-	TRBV28
CASMGNGLLYYGYTF	TGTGCCAGTATGGGAAATGGACTTTTATACTATGGCTACACCTTC	-	TRBJ1-2	many	TRBV19
CASLGQGGTEAFF	TGTGCCAGCTTAGGACAGGGGGGCACTGAAGCTTTCTTT	TRBD1	TRBJ1-1	many	TRBV18
CSARAWDRVSEAFF	TGCAGTGCTAGAGCCTGGGACAGGGTCTCTGAAGCTTTCTTT	TRBD1	TRBJ1-1	many	TRBV20-1
CASSLEGGRQGEQYF	TGCGCCAGCAGCTTGGAAGGGGGACGGCAAGGCGAGCAGTACTTC	-	TRBJ2-7	many	TRBV5-1
CASSQDLVQPQHF	TGTGCCAGCAGCCAAGATTTAGTTCAGCCCCAGCATTTT	-	TRBJ1-5	-	TRBV3-1
CASSFSRVTDTQYF	TGCGCCAGCAGCTTTAGTAGGGTCACAGATACGCAGTATTTT	-	TRBJ2-3	many	TRBV5-1
CASSLSTGGSDTQYF	TGTGCCAGCAGCTTATCTACGGGAGGTTCAGATACGCAGTATTTT	TRBD2	TRBJ2-3	many	TRBV11-3
CASSLGRADSPLHF	TGTGCCAGCTCCCTCGGCAGGGCGGATTCACCCCTCCACTTT	-	TRBJ1-6	many	TRBV11-3
CASRLTRQGASPLHF	TGCGCCAGCAGGCTCACGAGGCAGGGGGCTTCACCCCTCCACTTT	TRBD1	TRBJ1-6	many	TRBV5-1
CASSTTSGDYEQYF	TGCGCCAGCAGCACTACTAGCGGGGACTACGAGCAGTACTTC	TRBD2	TRBJ2-7	-	TRBV4-3
CASTRGGGAGNTIYF	TGTGCCAGCACCCGAGGGGGGGGTGCTGGAAACACCATATATTTT	-	TRBJ1-3	many	TRBV7-9
CSVPRQANEKLFF	TGCAGTGTTCCGAGGCAGGCTAATGAAAAACTGTTTTTT	-	TRBJ1-4	many	TRBV20-1
CSVLGLSYEQYF	TGCAGCGTTCTGGGCCTGTCCTACGAGCAGTACTTC	-	TRBJ2-7	many	TRBV29-1
CASSFSSGTNEQYF	TGTGCCAGCAGCTTCTCCTCCGGGACCAACGAGCAGTACTTC	-	TRBJ2-7	few	TRBV7-2
CASSLAADTQYF	TGCGCCAGCAGCTTGGCCGCGGATACGCAGTATTTT	-	TRBJ2-3	few	TRBV5-1
CASSPRTSGNTIYF	TGCGCCAGCAGCCCTCGGACCTCTGGAAACACCATATATTTT	-	TRBJ1-3	few	TRBV5-1
CASSRTGTPHEQYF	TGTGCCAGCAGCCGTACCGGGACACCACACGAGCAGTACTTC	-	TRBJ2-7	many	TRBV7-2
CASSLSAGLAGEKSEQFF	TGTGCCAGCAGCTTAAGTGCCGGACTAGCGGGAGAAAAAAGTGAGCAGTTCTTC	TRBD2	TRBJ2-1	many	TRBV7-9
CSASGSLAQETQYF	TGCAGTGCTAGTGGCAGCTTAGCCCAAGAGACCCAGTACTTC	-	TRBJ2-5	many	TRBV20-1
CASSLYREVVDTEAFF	TGTGCCAGCTCACTCTACAGGGAGGTTGTCGACACTGAAGCTTTCTTT	-	TRBJ1-1	many	TRBV18
CASSLMGSTEAFF	TGTGCCAGCAGTTTAATGGGAAGCACTGAAGCTTTCTTT	-	TRBJ1-1	few	TRBV12-3/TRBV12-4